This T cell receptor beta chain comes out of a study of T cell changes during pregnancy in multiple sclerosis. The CDR3 totals 15 residues. Deletions cut 0 bases from V and 10 bases from J, with 13 bases between. Germline V gives CDR1 SGHDN, CDR2 FVKESK. Measured with immunoSEQ multiplex PCR; TCRdb has only the in-frame clones, and not every one. This sample carries approximately 60,000 clones, around 95% of them seen once, and the ten largest clones take about 0.33%. The chain combines TRBV14 with TRBJ1-6, with D possibly matching TRBD1 (6 bases). This receptor was obtained from a female donor with multiple sclerosis, enrolled in a pregnancy study. Sequenced material: CD4+ T cells from peripheral blood mononuclear cells, taken before pregnancy. DNA of the CDR3: TGTGCCAGCAGCCAAGATCCACAGGGTGTATCACCCCTCCACTTT. Encoded protein: CASSQDPQGVSPLHF.